This entry features one T cell receptor (beta chain) sequence. Its target is unknown. The same CDR3 is also encoded by other DNA sequences in this sample. The libraries were made with immunoSEQ v3. Sequencing was performed with immunoSEQ multiplex PCR; in TCRdb, only in-frame clones are kept and a portion is missing. The sample contains tens of thousands of clones, 79% of which appear only once. This sample is part of a study of TIL therapy for anti-PD-1-resistant metastatic lung cancer. Overall study context: Patients had a median age of approximately 56 years (range about 38-85). General study findings and limits: The baseline peripheral repertoire was partially replaced by infused TIL clonotypes that later decayed.

Sample time point: pre-treatment sample, taken before nivolumab and TIL therapy. V was trimmed by 7 bases and J by 0 bases, leaving 7 bases between them. This CDR3 contains 12 residues. CDR1 is SQVTM and CDR2 is ANQGSEA in the germline V gene. This sequence joins TRBV29-1 and TRBJ2-1; a weak D match, TRBD1 (6 bases). The sample was blood, taken at baseline. This sequence was found in a woman between 30 and 80 years old with non-small cell lung cancer. CDR3 in amino acids: CSADSSYNEQFF. CDR3 nucleotide sequence: TGCAGCGCGGACAGCTCCTACAATGAGCAGTTCTTC.